These T cell receptor beta chains were read from a single sample in a study of T cell repertoires in cytomegalovirus infection. TCRdb re-called the reads with MiXCR, one entry per CDR3 protein. This sample has some 700,000 distinct CDR3 sequences, with 35% found just once. The specimen was PBMCs. The receptors were gathered from a human donor in good health (CMV status not recorded). Some clones in this sample may be carry-over from other donors' samples. Both conserved end residues are part of each CDR3. D genes are given only for firm matches. Clone size, where shown, is once, few, many, or a class for clones that have expanded.

v_call	d_call	clone_size	j_call	cdr3_aa	cdr3_nt
TRBV10-3	NA	few	TRBJ2-3	CAISESRGPTDTQYF	TGTGCCATCAGTGAGTCGCGGGGGCCCACAGATACGCAGTATTTT
TRBV20-1	NA	NA	TRBJ2-2	CSARGGGFANTGELFF	TGCAGTGCCAGGGGGGGCGGATTCGCGAACACCGGGGAGCTGTTTTTT
TRBV7-2	NA	NA	TRBJ1-5	CASSTRHGAAYSNQPQHF	TGTGCCAGCAGCACCAGACATGGGGCCGCCTATAGCAATCAGCCCCAGCATTTT
TRBV28	NA	NA	TRBJ1-5	CASSPGHTITQPQHF	TGTGCCAGCAGCCCGGGACACACCATAACTCAGCCCCAGCATTTT
TRBV7-6	TRBD2	NA	TRBJ2-3	CASSLGTSGVEDTQYF	TGTGCCAGCAGCTTAGGCACTAGCGGGGTGGAAGATACGCAGTATTTT
TRBV10-3	TRBD1	few	TRBJ1-2	CAISPGDRGYTF	TGTGCCATCAGTCCAGGTGACAGGGGGTACACCTTC
TRBV5-1	TRBD2	NA	TRBJ2-1	CASSSLAEGNEQFF	TGCGCCAGCAGCTCACTAGCGGAGGGTAATGAGCAGTTCTTC
TRBV25-1	NA	NA	TRBJ1-4	CASSRGGREKLFF	TGTGCCAGCAGTCGGGGGGGGCGTGAAAAACTGTTTTTT
TRBV7-8	NA	few	TRBJ2-7	CASSSGGSKLLEQYF	TGTGCCAGCAGCTCTGGGGGGTCTAAATTACTCGAGCAGTACTTC
TRBV12-5	NA	NA	TRBJ2-1	CASGQGLYNEQFF	TGTGCTAGTGGCCAGGGTCTCTACAATGAGCAGTTCTTC
TRBV12-5	NA	few	TRBJ1-3	CAHEGSSGNTIYF	TGTGCCCACGAAGGGTCCTCTGGAAACACCATATATTTT
TRBV15	NA	NA	TRBJ2-5	CATSSWGVQETQYF	TGTGCCACCAGCAGCTGGGGGGTCCAAGAGACCCAGTACTTC
TRBV9	NA	once	TRBJ1-1	CASSTTARGATEAFF	TGTGCCAGCAGCACTACCGCGCGCGGGGCCACTGAAGCTTTCTTT
TRBV5-6	TRBD2	NA	TRBJ2-3	CASSLYPAGFTDTQYF	TGTGCCAGCAGCTTGTATCCAGCGGGGTTCACAGATACGCAGTATTTT
TRBV20-1	NA	NA	TRBJ1-1	CSARDTGRWGEAFF	TGCAGTGCTAGAGACACAGGGCGCTGGGGTGAAGCTTTCTTT
TRBV7-8	NA	many	TRBJ2-1	CASSIPGSPGEQFF	TGTGCCAGCAGCATCCCGGGATCCCCTGGGGAGCAGTTCTTC
TRBV19	TRBD2	few	TRBJ2-1	CASRWGRGGNNEQFF	TGTGCCAGTAGGTGGGGGCGGGGGGGAAACAATGAGCAGTTCTTC
TRBV29-1	NA	NA	TRBJ2-3	CSIELPDTQYF	TGCAGCATTGAGCTTCCAGATACGCAGTATTTT
TRBV7-2	NA	few	TRBJ2-7	CASSRSTASYSEQYF	TGTGCCAGCAGCCGCTCGACGGCGTCGTACTCCGAGCAGTACTTC
TRBV7-9	NA	many	TRBJ2-1	CASSHPLYGDEQFF	TGTGCCAGCAGCCACCCCTTGTACGGGGATGAGCAGTTCTTC
TRBV19	TRBD1	NA	TRBJ1-1	CASSIDRVPMNTEAFF	TGTGCCAGTAGTATTGACAGGGTCCCCATGAACACTGAAGCTTTCTTT
TRBV19	TRBD2	NA	TRBJ2-2	CASSSGSFTGELFF	TGTGCCAGTAGTAGCGGGAGTTTTACCGGGGAGCTGTTTTTT
TRBV29-1	TRBD2	NA	TRBJ2-1	CSADALAGGNEQFF	TGCAGCGCTGATGCGCTAGCGGGAGGCAATGAGCAGTTCTTC
TRBV5-1	TRBD1	NA	TRBJ1-4	CASSFQGAGEKLFF	TGCGCCAGCAGCTTCCAGGGGGCGGGTGAAAAACTGTTTTTT
TRBV11-3	NA	many	TRBJ2-3	CASSPGERAAKAADTQYF	TGTGCCAGCAGCCCTGGGGAGAGAGCGGCTAAAGCCGCAGATACGCAGTATTTT
TRBV6-1	NA	NA	TRBJ2-3	CASRSLQPTDTQYF	TGTGCCAGCAGGTCACTTCAGCCCACAGATACGCAGTATTTT
TRBV6-8	NA	NA	TRBJ1-1	CASSWTSQLNTEAFF	TGTGCCAGCAGTTGGACGAGTCAGTTGAACACTGAAGCTTTCTTT
TRBV5-8	TRBD1	few	TRBJ2-3	CASSLERQGLRQYF	TGTGCCAGCAGCTTGGAAAGACAGGGCCTTAGGCAGTATTTT
TRBV19	TRBD1	few	TRBJ2-4	CASSMTGWTGTTSKNIQYF	TGTGCCAGTAGTATGACCGGCTGGACAGGTACAACATCGAAAAACATTCAGTACTTC
TRBV7-9	NA	few	TRBJ2-1	CASSLSGTRNEQFF	TGTGCCAGCAGCTTGTCCGGGACACGCAATGAGCAGTTCTTC
TRBV7-2	NA	few	TRBJ1-2	CASHAANYGYTF	TGTGCCAGCCACGCTGCTAACTATGGCTACACCTTC
TRBV29-1	NA	NA	TRBJ1-1	CSVSLSGSEAFF	TGCAGCGTTAGTCTTTCAGGTTCTGAAGCTTTCTTT
TRBV28	NA	NA	TRBJ2-5	CATCEGLQETQYF	TGTGCCACTTGTGAAGGGCTCCAAGAGACCCAGTACTTC
TRBV7-8	NA	NA	TRBJ2-7	CASSLASPGIHEQYF	TGTGCCAGCAGCTTAGCGTCTCCAGGGATCCACGAGCAGTACTTC
TRBV24-1	NA	NA	TRBJ2-1	CATSEMGTYNEQFF	TGTGCCACCAGTGAGATGGGGACCTACAATGAGCAGTTCTTC
TRBV3-1	NA	NA	TRBJ1-5	CASSPRASNQPQHF	TGTGCCAGCAGCCCTCGAGCTAGCAATCAGCCCCAGCATTTT
TRBV19	NA	few	TRBJ2-2	CASRTVTGELFF	TGTGCCAGTAGAACAGTCACCGGGGAGCTGTTTTTT
TRBV15	TRBD1	few	TRBJ1-5	CATSRGGGTGINQPQHF	TGTGCCACCAGCAGAGGAGGAGGGACAGGGATAAATCAGCCCCAGCATTTT
TRBV6-1	TRBD1	NA	TRBJ2-2	CASSFSRDRGQELFF	TGTGCCAGCAGTTTCTCCCGGGACAGGGGGCAGGAGCTGTTTTTT
TRBV7-9	NA	few	TRBJ1-2	CASSPQGWEGYGYTF	TGTGCCAGCAGCCCTCAGGGTTGGGAGGGCTATGGCTACACCTTC
TRBV5-5	NA	NA	TRBJ1-2	CASSPQTPGYGYTF	TGTGCCAGCAGCCCCCAGACTCCGGGCTATGGCTACACCTTC
TRBV9	NA	few	TRBJ2-2	CASSVVPTRNTGELFF	TGTGCCAGCAGCGTAGTGCCCACGAGGAACACCGGGGAGCTGTTTTTT
TRBV19	TRBD1	NA	TRBJ2-6	CASIRDSLSGANVLTF	TGTGCCAGTATCCGGGACAGTCTTTCTGGGGCCAACGTCCTGACTTTC
TRBV5-1	NA	NA	TRBJ2-3	CASSLASKDTQYF	TGCGCCAGCAGCTTGGCAAGTAAAGATACGCAGTATTTT
TRBV20-1	NA	NA	TRBJ1-5	CSARDLGQGSGNQPQHF	TGCAGTGCTAGAGATCTCGGGCAGGGGAGTGGCAATCAGCCCCAGCATTTT
TRBV6-2/TRBV6-3	NA	NA	TRBJ1-6	CASSYHQPANSPLHF	TGTGCCAGCAGTTACCATCAGCCGGCCAATTCACCCCTCCACTTT
TRBV29-1	NA	NA	TRBJ2-4	CSVYGGAKNIQYF	TGCAGCGTTTATGGTGGGGCCAAAAACATTCAGTACTTC
TRBV5-6	NA	NA	TRBJ1-4	CASSFQGTSTNEKLFF	TGTGCCAGCAGCTTTCAGGGTACCTCAACTAATGAAAAACTGTTTTTT